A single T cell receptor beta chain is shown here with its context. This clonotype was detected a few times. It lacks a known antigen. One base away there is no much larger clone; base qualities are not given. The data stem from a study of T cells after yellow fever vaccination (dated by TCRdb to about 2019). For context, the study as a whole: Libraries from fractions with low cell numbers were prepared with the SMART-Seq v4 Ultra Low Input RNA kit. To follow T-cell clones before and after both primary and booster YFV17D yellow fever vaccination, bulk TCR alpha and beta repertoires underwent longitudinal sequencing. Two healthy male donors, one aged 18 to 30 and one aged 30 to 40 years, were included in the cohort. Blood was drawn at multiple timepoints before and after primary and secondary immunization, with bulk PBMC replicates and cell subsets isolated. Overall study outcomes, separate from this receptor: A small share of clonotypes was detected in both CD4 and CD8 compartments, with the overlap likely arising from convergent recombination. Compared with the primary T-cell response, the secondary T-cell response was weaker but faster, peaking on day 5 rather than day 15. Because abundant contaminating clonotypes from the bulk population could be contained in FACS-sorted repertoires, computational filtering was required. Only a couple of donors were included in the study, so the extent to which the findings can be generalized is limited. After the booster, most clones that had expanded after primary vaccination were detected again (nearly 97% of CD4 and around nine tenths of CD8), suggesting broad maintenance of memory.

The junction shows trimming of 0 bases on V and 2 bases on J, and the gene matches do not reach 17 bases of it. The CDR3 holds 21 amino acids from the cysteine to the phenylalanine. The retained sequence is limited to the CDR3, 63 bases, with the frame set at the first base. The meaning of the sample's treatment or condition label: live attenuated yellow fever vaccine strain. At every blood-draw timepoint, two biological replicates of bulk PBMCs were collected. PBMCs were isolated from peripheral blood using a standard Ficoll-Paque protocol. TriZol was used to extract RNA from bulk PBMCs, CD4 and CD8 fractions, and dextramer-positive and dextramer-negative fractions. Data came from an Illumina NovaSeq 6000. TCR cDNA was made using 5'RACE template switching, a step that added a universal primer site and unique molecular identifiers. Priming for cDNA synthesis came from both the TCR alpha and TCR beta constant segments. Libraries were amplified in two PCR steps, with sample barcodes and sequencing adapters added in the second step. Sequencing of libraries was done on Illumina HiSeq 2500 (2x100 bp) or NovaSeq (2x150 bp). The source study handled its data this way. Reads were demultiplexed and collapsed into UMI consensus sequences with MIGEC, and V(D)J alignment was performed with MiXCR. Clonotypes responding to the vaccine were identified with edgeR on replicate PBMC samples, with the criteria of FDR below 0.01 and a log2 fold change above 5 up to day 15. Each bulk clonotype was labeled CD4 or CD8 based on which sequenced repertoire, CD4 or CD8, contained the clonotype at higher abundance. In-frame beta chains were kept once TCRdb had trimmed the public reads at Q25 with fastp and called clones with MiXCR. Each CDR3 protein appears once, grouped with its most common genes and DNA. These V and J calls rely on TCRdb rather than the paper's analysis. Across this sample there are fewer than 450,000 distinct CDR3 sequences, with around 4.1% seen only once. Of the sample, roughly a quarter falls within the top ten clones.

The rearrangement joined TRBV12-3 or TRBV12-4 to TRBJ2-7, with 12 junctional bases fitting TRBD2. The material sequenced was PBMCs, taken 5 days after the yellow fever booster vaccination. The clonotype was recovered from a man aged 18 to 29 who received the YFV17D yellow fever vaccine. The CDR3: CASSLARRGILAGGFAYEQYF. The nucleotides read TGTGCCAGCAGTTTAGCGAGACGCGGCATACTAGCGGGGGGCTTCGCCTACGAGCAGTACTTC.